The 2 T cell receptor beta chains listed next were all sequenced from one sample in a study of T cells in Graves' hyperthyroidism and ophthalmopathy (dated by TCRdb to 2018 to 2020). The receptor library was made with multiplex PCR. Sequenced on an Illumina HiSeq 2000. The TCR beta CDR3 regions were amplified from the RNA transcripts. For the first round of RT-PCR on the TCR CDR3, the HTBI primer set was used together with the Qiagen OneStep RT-PCR kit. TCRdb applied fastp at Q25 and MiXCR to the public reads, then kept only in-frame beta chains. Entries are consolidated by CDR3 protein sequence, retaining the most common genes and DNA. The sample profile shows approximately 380,000 distinct CDR3 sequences; about 14% of them were found once. 25% to 30% of the sample rests with the top ten. What was sequenced was blood. The receptors shown here come from a man between 50 and 59 years old with Graves' ophthalmopathy.

This clonotype was counted between two and nine times. The chain uses TRBV10-2 and TRBJ2-2; 8 bases agree with TRBD2. The CDR3 runs 15 residues. The germline gives CDR1 WSHSY, CDR2 SAAADI. V shed 6 bases, J shed 5 bases, and the junction held 8 bases outside the gene matches. Here the CDR3 reads CASSKTSGGTGELFF. The CDR3, as DNA: TGCGCCAGCAGCAAAACTAGCGGTGGGACCGGGGAGCTGTTTTTT.

The V call is TRBV24-1, the J call TRBJ2-7; D perhaps matches TRBD1 (5 bases). CDR1 is KGHDR and CDR2 is SFDVKD in the germline V gene. The CDR3 is 15 residues long. V lost 7 bases, J lost 3 bases, and 18 bases lay in between. The CDR3 sequence: CATSDPGQGYYEQYF. The DNA for the CDR3 is TGTGCCACCAGCGACCCCGGGCAGGGCTACTACGAGCAGTACTTC.